This T cell receptor (beta chain) was recorded in a study of cytomegalovirus exposure and HLA in healthy donors. Both 60 Vbeta primers and 13 Jbeta primers went into the PCR. Libraries were prepared by immunoSEQ multiplex PCR; TCRdb keeps only in-frame clonotypes and omits some of them. This sample carries 150,000 or so clones, 65% to 85% of them seen once, and the ten largest clones take over 2%. Points from the study as a whole: Productive status was seen about 90% or about 30% of the time for most TCR beta V segments in an earlier analysis. HLA-A and HLA-B allele assignments for most subjects were reportedly predicted accurately using TCR beta sequences.

Germline assignment: CDR1 LNHNV and CDR2 YYDKDF (reference sequence). The CDR3 is made up of 13 amino acids. Trimming shortened V by 1 base and J by 11 bases, and 14 bases separated the two germline ends. About this clone itself: The antigen is unknown.

This clonotype was sampled from a man in his forties or fifties in good health and CMV-seronegative. The specimen was PBMCs. The rearrangement links TRBV15 to TRBJ1-1; D is uncertain. CDR3 sequence: CATSRGRNPVAFF. The DNA for the CDR3 is TGTGCCACCAGCAGAGGTCGAAACCCGGTGGCTTTCTTT.